This TCR beta chain was retrieved from a study of T cells in Graves' hyperthyroidism and ophthalmopathy. Study summary: Peripheral blood sampling occurred at initial diagnosis, before any treatment. Study results and limitations: From stable hyperthyroidism, ophthalmopathy was separated by a 13 V-J model.

The CDR3 consists of 17 residues. V lost 5 bases and J lost 3; bases outside the gene matches: 13. CDR1 is MDHEN and CDR2 is SYDVKM in the germline V gene. Amplification of TCR beta CDR3 regions was performed using RNA transcripts as template. When the TCR CDR3 underwent first-round RT-PCR, the HTBI primer set was used. TCRdb re-called the multiplex PCR reads with MiXCR, one entry per CDR3 protein. The sample lists 470,000 or so distinct CDR3 sequences, under 25% seen once, with around 27% in the top ten. At least ten counts were recorded for this clonotype. Its antigen is unidentified. Material: blood. The TCR sequence derives from a man younger than 35 with Graves' hyperthyroidism. The chain links TRBV28 to TRBJ2-7; the match to TRBD1 covers 10 bases. In DNA form, the CDR3 reads TGTGCCAGCAGTGACCTTCCGGGACAGGGGCCCTTCTACGAGCAGTACTTC. Residues: CASSDLPGQGPFYEQYF.